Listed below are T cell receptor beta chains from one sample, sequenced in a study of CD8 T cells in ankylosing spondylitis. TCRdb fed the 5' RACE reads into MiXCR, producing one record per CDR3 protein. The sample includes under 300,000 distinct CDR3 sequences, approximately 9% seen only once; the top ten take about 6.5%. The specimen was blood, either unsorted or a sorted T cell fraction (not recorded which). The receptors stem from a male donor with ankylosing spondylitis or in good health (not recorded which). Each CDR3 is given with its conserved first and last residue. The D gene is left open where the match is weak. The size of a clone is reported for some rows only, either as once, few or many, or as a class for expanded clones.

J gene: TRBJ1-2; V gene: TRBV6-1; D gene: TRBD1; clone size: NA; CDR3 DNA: TGTGCCAGCACCCAGGGGGCGAAGGGCTATGGCTACACCTTC; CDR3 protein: CASTQGAKGYGYTF
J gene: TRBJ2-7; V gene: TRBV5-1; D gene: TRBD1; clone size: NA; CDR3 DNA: TGCGCCAGCGCCCTTCAGGACAGGGGGCCTCAGTACTTC; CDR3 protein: CASALQDRGPQYF
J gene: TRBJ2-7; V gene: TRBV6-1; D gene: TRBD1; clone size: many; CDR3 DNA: TGTGCCAGCAGCCCAGGACAGGTCAGCTCCTACGAGCAGTACTTC; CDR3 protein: CASSPGQVSSYEQYF
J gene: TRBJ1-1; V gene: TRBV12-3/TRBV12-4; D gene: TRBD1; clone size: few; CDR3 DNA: TGTGCCAGCACCCCCGGGACAGGGGGTTTGAACACTGAAGCTTTCTTT; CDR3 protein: CASTPGTGGLNTEAFF
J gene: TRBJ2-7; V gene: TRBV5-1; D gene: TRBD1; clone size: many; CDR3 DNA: TGCGCCAGCAGCAAGGGACAGGGTTGGGCCGAGCAGTACTTC; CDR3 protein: CASSKGQGWAEQYF
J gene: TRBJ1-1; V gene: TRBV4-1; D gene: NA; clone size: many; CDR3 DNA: TGCGCCAGCAGCCAAGACCCAAGTCCGGGGTGGATGGCTTTCTTT; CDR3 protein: CASSQDPSPGWMAFF
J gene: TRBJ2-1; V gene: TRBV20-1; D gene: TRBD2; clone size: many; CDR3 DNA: TGCAGTGCTAGAGATGGGGCTAGCGGGGTAAGCTCCTACAATGAGCAGTTCTTC; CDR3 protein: CSARDGASGVSSYNEQFF
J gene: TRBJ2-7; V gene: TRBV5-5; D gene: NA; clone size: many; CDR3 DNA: TGTGCCAGCGCGGGACTGAACTACGAGCAGTACTTC; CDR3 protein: CASAGLNYEQYF
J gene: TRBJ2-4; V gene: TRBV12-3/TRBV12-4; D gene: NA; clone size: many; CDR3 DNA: TGTGCCAGCAGTTTCGACTCCTTGGGCAGGGACATTCAGTACTTC; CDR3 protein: CASSFDSLGRDIQYF
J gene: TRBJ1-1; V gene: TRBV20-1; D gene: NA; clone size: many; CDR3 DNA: TGCAGTGGCGGCGGGAACACTGAAGCTTTCTTT; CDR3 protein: CSGGGNTEAFF
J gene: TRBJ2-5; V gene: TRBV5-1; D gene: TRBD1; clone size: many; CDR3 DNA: TGCGCCAGCAGCTTGTCGACAGGGATCCAAGAGACCCAGTACTTC; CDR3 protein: CASSLSTGIQETQYF
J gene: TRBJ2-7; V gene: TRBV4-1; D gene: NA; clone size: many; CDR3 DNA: TGCGCCAGCAGCCAAGTTAGAGTCGCCAAAAACCACGAGCAGTACTTC; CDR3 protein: CASSQVRVAKNHEQYF
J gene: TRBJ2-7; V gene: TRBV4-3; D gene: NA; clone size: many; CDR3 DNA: TGCGCCAGCAGCCAAGCGATGTCCAGCTCCTACGAGCAGTACTTC; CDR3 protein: CASSQAMSSSYEQYF
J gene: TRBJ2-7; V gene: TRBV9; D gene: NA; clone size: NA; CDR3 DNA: TGTGCCAGCAGCGCTCCGGTGGAGGACGAGCAGTACTTC; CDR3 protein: CASSAPVEDEQYF
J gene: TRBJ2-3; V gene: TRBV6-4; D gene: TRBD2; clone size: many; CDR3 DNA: TGTGCCAGCAGTGATCCGGGTAGCGGGACAGATACGCAGTATTTT; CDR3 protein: CASSDPGSGTDTQYF
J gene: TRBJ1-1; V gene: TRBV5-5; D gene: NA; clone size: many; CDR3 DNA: TGTGCCAGCAGCGTCCGGGGAGATCAAGCTTTCTTT; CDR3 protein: CASSVRGDQAFF
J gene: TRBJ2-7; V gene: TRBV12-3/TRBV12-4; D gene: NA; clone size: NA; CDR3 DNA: TGTGCCAGCAGTTTAGGTCCGGTACTCGAGCAGTACTTC; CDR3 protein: CASSLGPVLEQYF
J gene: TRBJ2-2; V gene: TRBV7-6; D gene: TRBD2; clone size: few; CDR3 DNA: TGTGCCAGCAGCTCCGGGACTACCATAGGTCGCGGGGAGCTGTTTTTT; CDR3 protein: CASSSGTTIGRGELFF
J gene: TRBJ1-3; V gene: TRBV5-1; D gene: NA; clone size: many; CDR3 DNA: TGCGCCAGCAGCGCGACTGCGTCGGGGAGCGGGAACACCATATATTTT; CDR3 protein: CASSATASGSGNTIYF
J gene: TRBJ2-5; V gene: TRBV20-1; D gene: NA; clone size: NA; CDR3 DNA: TGCAGTGCTAGAGATAGGGGACCGGGGGAGACCCAGTCCTTC; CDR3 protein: CSARDRGPGETQSF
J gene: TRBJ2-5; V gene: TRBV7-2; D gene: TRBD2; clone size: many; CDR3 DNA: TGTGCCAGCAGGCTACTAGCGGGGGGGGTAGAGACCCAGTACTTC; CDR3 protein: CASRLLAGGVETQYF
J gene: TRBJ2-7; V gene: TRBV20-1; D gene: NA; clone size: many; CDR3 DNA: TGCAGTGCTAGAGGCCCGACAGGATTCTACGAGCAGTACTTC; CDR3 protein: CSARGPTGFYEQYF
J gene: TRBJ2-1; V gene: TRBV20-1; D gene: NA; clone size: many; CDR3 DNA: TGCAGTGCTAGAGATAAGAGGGCGAGCTCCTACAATGAGCAGTTCTTC; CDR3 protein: CSARDKRASSYNEQFF
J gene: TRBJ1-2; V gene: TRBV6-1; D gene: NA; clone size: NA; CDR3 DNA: TGTGCCAGCAGTGAAGAAGGGACACCAGTTTATGGCTACACCTTC; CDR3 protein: CASSEEGTPVYGYTF
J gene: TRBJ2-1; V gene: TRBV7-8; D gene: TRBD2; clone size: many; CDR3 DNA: TGTGCCAGCAGCCATAGCGGGAGGGCCTACAATGAGCAGTTCTTC; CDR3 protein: CASSHSGRAYNEQFF
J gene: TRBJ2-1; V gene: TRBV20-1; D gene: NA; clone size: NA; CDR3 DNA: TGCAGTGCTAGAAGCAGCCACAATGAGCAGTTCTTC; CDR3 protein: CSARSSHNEQFF